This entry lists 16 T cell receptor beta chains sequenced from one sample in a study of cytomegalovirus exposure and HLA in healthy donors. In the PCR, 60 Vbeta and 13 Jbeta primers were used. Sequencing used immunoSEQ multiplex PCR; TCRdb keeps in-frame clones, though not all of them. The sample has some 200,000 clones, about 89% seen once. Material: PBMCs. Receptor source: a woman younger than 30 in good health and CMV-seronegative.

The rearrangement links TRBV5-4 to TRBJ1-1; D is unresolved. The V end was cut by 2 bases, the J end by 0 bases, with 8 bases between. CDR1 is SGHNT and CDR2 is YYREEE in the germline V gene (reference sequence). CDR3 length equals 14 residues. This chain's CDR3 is CASSLIVMNTEAFF. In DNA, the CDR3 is TGTGCCAGCAGCTTAATAGTTATGAACACTGAAGCTTTCTTT. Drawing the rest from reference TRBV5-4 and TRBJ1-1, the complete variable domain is ETGVTQSPTHLIKTRGQQVTLRCSSQSGHNTVSWYQQALGQGPQFIFQYYREEENGRGNFPPRFSGLQFPNYSSELNVNALELDDSALYLCASSLIVMNTEAFFGQGTRLTVV.

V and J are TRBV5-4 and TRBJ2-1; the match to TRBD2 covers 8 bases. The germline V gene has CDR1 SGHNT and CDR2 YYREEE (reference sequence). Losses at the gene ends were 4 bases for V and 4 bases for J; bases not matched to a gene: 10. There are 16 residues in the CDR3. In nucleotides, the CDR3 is TGTGCCAGCAGCGGGAGCCTACTAGCGGAGTACAATGAGCAGTTCTTC. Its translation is CASSGSLLAEYNEQFF.

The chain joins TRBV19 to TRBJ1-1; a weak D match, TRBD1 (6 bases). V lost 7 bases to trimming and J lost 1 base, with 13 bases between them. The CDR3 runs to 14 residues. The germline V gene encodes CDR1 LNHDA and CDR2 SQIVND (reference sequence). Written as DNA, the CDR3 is TGTGCCAGTATCCGGGGGGGACAGAACACTGAAGCTTTCTTT. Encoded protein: CASIRGGQNTEAFF.

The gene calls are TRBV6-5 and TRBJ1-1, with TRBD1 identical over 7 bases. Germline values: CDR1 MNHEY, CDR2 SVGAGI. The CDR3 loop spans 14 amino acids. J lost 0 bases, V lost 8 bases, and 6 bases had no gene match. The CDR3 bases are TGTGCCAGCGTACGTGACAGGGTGAACACTGAAGCTTTCTTT. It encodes CASVRDRVNTEAFF.

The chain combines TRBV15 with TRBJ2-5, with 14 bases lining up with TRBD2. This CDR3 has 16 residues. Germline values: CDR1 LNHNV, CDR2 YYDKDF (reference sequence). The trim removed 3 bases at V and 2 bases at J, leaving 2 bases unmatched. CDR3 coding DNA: TGTGCCACCAGCAGGGGACTAGCGGGGGTTCAAGAGACCCAGTACTTC. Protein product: CATSRGLAGVQETQYF.

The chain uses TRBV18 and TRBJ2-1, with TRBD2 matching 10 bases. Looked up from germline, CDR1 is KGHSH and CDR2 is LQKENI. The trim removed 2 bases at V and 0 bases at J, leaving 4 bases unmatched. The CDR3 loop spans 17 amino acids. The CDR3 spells CASSPTSSGSSYNEQFF. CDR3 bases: TGTGCCAGCTCACCAACCTCTAGCGGGAGCTCCTACAATGAGCAGTTCTTC.

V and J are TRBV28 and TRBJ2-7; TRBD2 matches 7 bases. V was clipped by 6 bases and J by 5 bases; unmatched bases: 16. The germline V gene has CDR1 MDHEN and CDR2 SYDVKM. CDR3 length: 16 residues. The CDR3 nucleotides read TGTGCCAGCAGCTGGAAAAGACTAGCAAGACTCCACGAGCAGTACTTC. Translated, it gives CASSWKRLARLHEQYF.

The CDR3 DNA reads as TGCGCCAGCAGCTTGGGCGCTGAGGTAGCGGGAGCCTACAATGAGCAGTTCTTC. The encoded protein is CASSLGAEVAGAYNEQFF. The V and J genes are TRBV5-1 and TRBJ2-1; 9 bases are a match to TRBD2. This CDR3 has 18 amino acids. The junction had 9 bases not matched to a gene; V was cut back by 0 bases and J by 2 bases. Germline loops: CDR1 SGHRS, CDR2 YFSETQ.

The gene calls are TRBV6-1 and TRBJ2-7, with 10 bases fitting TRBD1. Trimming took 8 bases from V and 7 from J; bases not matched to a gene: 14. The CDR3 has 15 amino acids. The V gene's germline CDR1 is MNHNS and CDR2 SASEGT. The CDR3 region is CASHHQKDRGFEQYF. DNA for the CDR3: TGTGCCAGCCACCACCAGAAGGACAGGGGGTTTGAGCAGTACTTC.

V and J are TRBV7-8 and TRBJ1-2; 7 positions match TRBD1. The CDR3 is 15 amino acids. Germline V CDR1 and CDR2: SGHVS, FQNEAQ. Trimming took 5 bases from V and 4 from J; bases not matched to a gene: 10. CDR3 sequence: CASSTFDRVVYGYTF. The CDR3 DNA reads TGTGCCAGCAGCACCTTCGACAGGGTCGTCTATGGCTACACCTTC.

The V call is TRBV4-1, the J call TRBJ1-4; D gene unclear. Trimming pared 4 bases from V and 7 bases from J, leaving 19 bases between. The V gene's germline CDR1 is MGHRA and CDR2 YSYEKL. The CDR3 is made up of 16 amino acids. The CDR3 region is CASSPLGRVVSEKLFF. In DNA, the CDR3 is TGCGCCAGCAGCCCTCTTGGGAGGGTAGTTTCTGAAAAACTGTTTTTT.

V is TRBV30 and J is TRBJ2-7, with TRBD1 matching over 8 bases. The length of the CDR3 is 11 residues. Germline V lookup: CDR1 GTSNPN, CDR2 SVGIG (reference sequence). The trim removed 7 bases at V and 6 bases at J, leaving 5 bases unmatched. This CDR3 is CAFSGGAEQYF. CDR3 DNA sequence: TGTGCCTTTTCAGGGGGCGCCGAGCAGTACTTC.

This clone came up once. As DNA, the CDR3 is TGTGCCAGCAGAGGGACAGGGGGAGAAACTGAAGCTTTCTTT. The encoded protein is CASRGTGGETEAFF. The rearrangement uses TRBV2 and TRBJ1-1, with 11 bases lining up with TRBD1. The germline V gene has CDR1 SNHLY and CDR2 FYNNEI. After removal of 6 bases from V and 5 bases from J, the junction contained 5 bases not matched to a gene. CDR3 length: 14 residues. The full variable domain, completed using reference TRBV2 and TRBJ1-1, is EPEVTQTPSHQVTQMGQEVILRCVPISNHLYFYWYRQILGQKVEFLVSFYNNEISEKSEIFDDQFSVERPDGSNFTLKIRSTKLEDSAMYFCASRGTGGETEAFFGQGTRLTVV.

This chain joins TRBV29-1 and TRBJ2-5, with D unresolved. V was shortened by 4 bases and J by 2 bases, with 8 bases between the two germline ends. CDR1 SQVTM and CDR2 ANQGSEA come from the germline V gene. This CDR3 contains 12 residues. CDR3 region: CSVAGAQETQYF. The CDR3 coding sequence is TGCAGCGTTGCCGGTGCACAAGAGACCCAGTACTTC.

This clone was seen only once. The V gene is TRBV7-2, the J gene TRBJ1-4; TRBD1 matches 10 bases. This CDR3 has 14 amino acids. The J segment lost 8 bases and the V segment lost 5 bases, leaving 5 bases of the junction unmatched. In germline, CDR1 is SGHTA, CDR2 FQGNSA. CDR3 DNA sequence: TGTGCCAGCAGCCGGGACAGGGGAGGGGAAAAACTGTTTTTT. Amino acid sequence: CASSRDRGGEKLFF.

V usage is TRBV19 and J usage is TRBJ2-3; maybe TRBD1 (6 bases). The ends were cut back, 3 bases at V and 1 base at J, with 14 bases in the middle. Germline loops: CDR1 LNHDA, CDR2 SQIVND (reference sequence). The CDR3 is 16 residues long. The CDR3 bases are TGTGCCAGTAGTATGAGTCCAGGGGTGGGCACAGATACGCAGTATTTT. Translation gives CASSMSPGVGTDTQYF.